Shown below are 26 T cell receptor beta chains from a single sample sequenced in a study of blood T cells in healthy people across ages. Next came a second PCR, run for roughly 7 to 12 cycles, which used a sample-barcoded 5' primer along with a J-beta primer mix. A single record per CDR3 protein comes from TCRdb applying MiXCR to the 5' RACE reads. The sample holds 950,000 to 1,200,000 distinct CDR3 sequences, more than 30% seen once. Sequenced material: blood. These receptors were obtained from a man aged 18 to 29 in good health.

This sequence joins TRBV7-8 and TRBJ2-1, with 7 bases aligning to TRBD1. CDR1 is SGHVS and CDR2 is FQNEAQ in the germline V gene. The CDR3 spans 18 residues. The J segment lost 0 bases and the V segment lost 2 bases, leaving 10 bases of the junction unmatched. CDR3 sequence reads: CASSLTQGTPGSYNEQFF. The CDR3 bases are TGTGCCAGCAGCTTAACACAGGGGACCCCGGGCTCCTACAATGAGCAGTTCTTC.

This clonotype was counted only a few times. The J gene is TRBJ2-3, the V gene TRBV15, with D unresolved. From germline, CDR1 is LNHNV and CDR2 YYDKDF (reference sequence). This CDR3 has 12 residues. Trimming cost V 3 bases and J 1 base, with 2 bases left between them. The CDR3 coding sequence is TGTGCCACCAGCAGTCGCACAGATACGCAGTATTTT. This encodes CATSSRTDTQYF. Based on the CDR3 plus reference TRBV15 and TRBJ2-3, the full variable domain is DAMVIQNPRYQVTQFGKPVTLSCSQTLNHNVMYWYQQKSSQAPKLLFHYYDKDFNNEADTPDNFQSRRPNTSFCFLDIRSPGLGDTAMYLCATSSRTDTQYFGPGTRLTVL.

This sequence joins TRBV6-5 and TRBJ1-5, with unresolved D. The CDR3 length is 13 residues. V gave up 6 bases and J gave up 2 bases, with 8 bases separating them. Germline lookup yields CDR1 MNHEY and CDR2 SVGAGI. Here the CDR3 DNA reads TGTGCCAGCAGACTCCGGGGCAATCAGCCCCAGCATTTT. It encodes CASRLRGNQPQHF.

This chain links TRBV27 with TRBJ2-1; D possibly matches TRBD1 or TRBD2 (6 bases each). CDR3 size: 14 residues. Germline-derived CDR1 and CDR2 are MNHEY and SMNVEV (reference sequence). Trimming took off 4 bases at V and 8 bases at J, with 15 bases between the two ends. The CDR3 DNA reads TGTGCCAGCAGTTCAAGGGGGACTTACGATGAGCAGTTCTTC. It specifies CASSSRGTYDEQFF.

V usage is TRBV6-2 or TRBV6-3 and J usage is TRBJ2-1, with D uncertain. Germline-derived CDR1 and CDR2 are MNHEY and SVGEGT. CDR3 length: 13 amino acids. V dropped 2 bases and J dropped 13 bases, with 15 bases sitting between them. The CDR3 loop is CASSYGGVETQFF. The CDR3 nucleotides are TGTGCCAGCAGTTACGGTGGGGTGGAGACCCAGTTCTTC.

This chain links TRBV7-2 with TRBJ1-1; a possible D gene is TRBD1 (5 bases). The CDR3 is 16 residues long. With 4 bases removed from V and 1 base from J, the gap between germline ends came to 16 bases. In germline, CDR1 is SGHTA, CDR2 FQGNSA. For the CDR3, the DNA is TGTGCCAGCAGCTCCCAAACCGGGACGGCGAACACTGAAGCTTTCTTT. Translated, it gives CASSSQTGTANTEAFF.

On this clonotype: The junction does not match germline at one end; this may be a read error. The V and J genes are TRBV7-2 and TRBJ2-3; TRBD2 is a possible D gene (6 bases). From germline, CDR1 is SGHTA and CDR2 FQGNSA. The CDR3 consists of 13 residues. The CDR3 region has the DNA TGTGCCAGCAGCCTTAGCGGAACAGAGACGCAGTATTTT. It translates to CASSLSGTETQYF.

This clonotype has only a few counts. The V gene is TRBV4-2, the J gene TRBJ2-1; the D call may be TRBD1 or TRBD2 (5 bases each). V lost 8 bases to trimming and J lost 3 bases, with 11 bases between them. The CDR3 length is 13 residues. Germline-derived CDR1 and CDR2 are LGHNA and YNFKEQ. The CDR3 reads CASQGPHYNEQFF. The CDR3 region has the DNA TGTGCCAGCCAGGGACCCCACTACAATGAGCAGTTCTTC.

Concerning this clonotype: A junction boundary mismatches the germline segment, possibly from a read error. The chain combines TRBV7-2 with TRBJ2-5, with 7 bases lining up with TRBD2. The CDR3 contains 15 residues. In germline, CDR1 is SGHTA, CDR2 FQGNSA. CDR3 protein: CAISLIGGSTYEQYF. Written as DNA, the CDR3 is TGTGCCATCAGCTTAATCGGGGGGTCTACTTACGAACAGTACTTC.

This clonotype was picked up one time. This sequence joins TRBV12-3 or TRBV12-4 and TRBJ2-1; 8 nucleotides line up with TRBD1. V gave up 7 bases and J gave up 2 bases; unmatched junction bases: 4. The length of the CDR3 is 14 residues. The CDR3 region has the DNA TGTGCCAGCATTGGGACAGGTACCTACAATGAGCAGTTCTTC. It is translated as CASIGTGTYNEQFF.

The chain combines TRBV9 with TRBJ2-2; 10 bases agree with TRBD2. There are 15 residues in the CDR3. V lost 4 bases to trimming and J lost 3 bases; unmatched junction nucleotides: 3. Per germline, CDR1 SGDLS and CDR2 YYNGEE. The CDR3 loop is CASSRTSGHTGELFF. The CDR3 nucleotides read TGTGCCAGCAGCCGGACTAGCGGCCACACCGGGGAGCTGTTTTTT. The full variable domain, with the rest looked up from reference TRBV9 and TRBJ2-2, is DSGVTQTPKHLITATGQRVTLRCSPRSGDLSVYWYQQSLDQGLQFLIQYYNGEERAKGNILERFSAQQFPDLHSELNLSSLELGDSALYFCASSRTSGHTGELFFGEGSRLTVL.

In its sample, this clonotype was seen a few times. This chain uses TRBV2 with TRBJ2-1; D gene ambiguous. The germline V gene has CDR1 SNHLY and CDR2 FYNNEI. The V gene lost 4 bases and the J gene lost 10 bases, with 11 bases spanning the gap. CDR3 length: 12 amino acids. The CDR3 region has the DNA TGTGCCAGCAGTGTTCGCGAGGACGAGCAGTTCTTC. Translated: CASSVREDEQFF.

The chain links TRBV14 to TRBJ1-2; D not certain. CDR1 SGHDN and CDR2 FVKESK come from the germline V gene. The CDR3 is made up of 13 amino acids. V lost 2 bases, J lost 4 bases, and 8 bases lay in between. CDR3 amino acids: CASSQPDLYGYTF. DNA for the CDR3: TGTGCCAGCAGCCAACCCGACCTCTATGGCTACACCTTC.

This clonotype was counted only a few times. The V call is TRBV7-2, the J call TRBJ2-1, with D uncertain. V lost 5 bases and J lost 9, with 11 bases in between. Germline V gene sequence: CDR1 SGHTA, CDR2 FQGNSA. The CDR3 consists of 12 residues. Here the CDR3 DNA reads TGTGCCAGCAGCCGGGTTTCGGGTGAGCAGTTCTTC. Translation gives CASSRVSGEQFF.

This chain connects TRBV4-2 to TRBJ2-1, with D possibly being TRBD2 (6 bases). V gave up 0 bases and J gave up 10 bases, with 10 bases separating them. Germline V gene sequence: CDR1 LGHNA, CDR2 YNFKEQ. This CDR3 is 13 amino acids long. The DNA of the CDR3 is TGTGCCAGCAGCCAAGATTGGGGGGAGGAGCAGTTCTTC. Its translation: CASSQDWGEEQFF.

This clonotype was seen a few times. The chain employs TRBV6-5 and TRBJ1-4, with a possible D match to TRBD1 (5 bases). This CDR3 is built from 15 residues. Trimming left V 9 bases short and J 5 bases short, with 19 bases between. CDR1 MNHEY and CDR2 SVGAGI come from the germline V gene. The chain's CDR3 is CASRWGSEGNEKLFF. The CDR3 nucleotides are TGTGCCAGTAGATGGGGGTCCGAAGGGAATGAAAAACTGTTTTTT.

This clonotype has at least ten counts. V gene TRBV27 combines with J gene TRBJ1-1, with 7 bases matching TRBD1. The CDR3 has 14 residues. V gave up 6 bases and J gave up 1 base; unmatched junction bases: 5. Germline CDR1 and CDR2: MNHEY and SMNVEV (reference sequence). The CDR3 region is CASRTGQTNTEAFF. In nucleotides, the CDR3 is TGTGCCAGCAGGACGGGACAGACGAACACTGAAGCTTTCTTT.

The table lists this clonotype with a few counts. V usage is TRBV7-2 and J usage is TRBJ2-3; 8 nucleotides line up with TRBD2. The CDR3 spans 16 residues. V dropped 4 bases and J dropped 3; count of bases not matched to a gene: 9. Looked up from germline, CDR1 is SGHTA and CDR2 is FQGNSA. CDR3 DNA sequence: TGTGCCAGCAGCTCATCCCCCCGGGGGGGGACAGATACGCAGTATTTT. Its protein product is CASSSSPRGGTDTQYF.

CDR3 DNA: TGCAGTGCCCAACGCGGACACCCAAACACTGAAGCTTTCTTT. Its translation is CSAQRGHPNTEAFF. This chain connects TRBV20-1 to TRBJ1-1; TRBD1 might be the D (5 bases). Trimming stripped 6 bases from V and 2 bases from J, with 16 bases between. The CDR3 length is 14 residues. Looked up from germline, CDR1 is DFQATT and CDR2 is SNEGSKA (reference sequence).

This clonotype was detected ten times or more. The chain has TRBV20-1 and TRBJ2-3; D uncertain. The CDR3 runs 14 residues. The germline V gene has CDR1 DFQATT and CDR2 SNEGSKA (reference sequence). Trimming pared 2 bases from V and 0 bases from J, leaving 9 bases between. The CDR3 spells CSARKPESTDTQYF. CDR3 sequence (DNA): TGCAGTGCTAGAAAACCGGAGAGCACAGATACGCAGTATTTT.

This clonotype was counted at least ten times. The genes are TRBV14 and TRBJ2-3; 11 nucleotides align to TRBD2. V lost 4 bases to trimming and J lost 6 bases; unmatched junction nucleotides: 3. From germline, CDR1 is SGHDN and CDR2 FVKESK. The CDR3 loop spans 14 amino acids. This CDR3 reads CASSPRTSGDTQYF. The CDR3 nucleotides are TGTGCCAGCAGCCCTAGGACTAGCGGGGATACGCAGTATTTT.

The chain's CDR3 is CASSVGRRNEQFF. DNA for the CDR3: TGTGCCAGCAGCGTAGGTCGAAGGAATGAGCAGTTCTTC. The chain links TRBV7-2 to TRBJ2-1; no clear D. The CDR3 covers 13 residues. The germline V gene encodes CDR1 SGHTA and CDR2 FQGNSA. Trimming took 5 bases from V and 7 from J, leaving 12 bases between them.

The CDR3 coding sequence is TGTGCCAGCGCCTTGCAGGGGGTAACAGATACGCAGTATTTT. It specifies CASALQGVTDTQYF. The V call is TRBV6-1, the J call TRBJ2-3; TRBD1 agrees at 7 bases. Germline V gene data show CDR1 as MNHNS and CDR2 as SASEGT. This CDR3 region has 14 residues. The V gene end was trimmed by 8 bases and the J gene end by 3 bases; junction bases not matched to a gene: 8.

The chain has TRBV7-2 and TRBJ2-7, with D tentatively TRBD1 (7 bases). The CDR3 consists of 14 residues. Germline CDR1 reads SGHTA; CDR2 reads FQGNSA. CDR3: CASGLGGTDYEQYF. CDR3 DNA: TGTGCTAGCGGCTTAGGTGGGACAGACTACGAGCAGTACTTC.

This chain connects TRBV6-2 or TRBV6-3 to TRBJ2-3; 8 positions match TRBD2. Trimming cost V 5 bases and J 3 bases; bases outside gene matches: 13. The CDR3 covers 17 residues. In germline, CDR1 is MNHEY, CDR2 SVGEGT. As DNA, the CDR3 is TGTGCCAGCAGTGGACCTCTGTCGGGGGGGCGGACAGATACGCAGTATTTT. Its translation: CASSGPLSGGRTDTQYF.

This clonotype was recorded a few times. The chain uses TRBV5-1 and TRBJ1-2; the D gene is possibly TRBD1 (6 bases). The CDR3 is 15 amino acids. Germline assignment: CDR1 SGHRS and CDR2 YFSETQ. V lost 8 bases, J lost 8 bases, and 25 bases lay in between. Here the CDR3 DNA reads TGCGCCAGTTCGTCTGCTCGGGGGGCTGATGAAGGCTACACCTTC. Its translation is CASSSARGADEGYTF.